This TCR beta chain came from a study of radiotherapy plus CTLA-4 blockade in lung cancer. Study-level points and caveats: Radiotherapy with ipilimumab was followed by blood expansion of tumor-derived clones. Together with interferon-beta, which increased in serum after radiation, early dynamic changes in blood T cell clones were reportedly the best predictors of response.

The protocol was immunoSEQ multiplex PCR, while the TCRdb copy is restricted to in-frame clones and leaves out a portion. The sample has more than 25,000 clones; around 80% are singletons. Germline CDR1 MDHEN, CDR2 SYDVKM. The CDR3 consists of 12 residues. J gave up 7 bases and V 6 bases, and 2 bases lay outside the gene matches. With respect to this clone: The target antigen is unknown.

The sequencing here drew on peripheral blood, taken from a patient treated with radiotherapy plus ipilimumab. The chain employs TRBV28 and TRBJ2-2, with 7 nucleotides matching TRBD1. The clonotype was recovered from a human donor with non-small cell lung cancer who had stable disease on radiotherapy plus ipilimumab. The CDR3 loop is CASRTGNGELFF. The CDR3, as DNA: TGTGCCAGCAGGACAGGGAACGGGGAGCTGTTTTTT.